The clone carrying this T cell receptor (beta chain) has at least ten counts. What it binds is not known. Germline loops: CDR1 MNHEY, CDR2 SVGAGI. CDR3 size: 12 residues. V was pared by 5 bases and J by 0 bases, with 4 bases between. Unique molecular identifiers had been added to the TCR beta cDNA libraries. When about 0.85 to 11 million T cells were used, they gave hundreds of thousands of cDNA molecules. In TCRdb, the PCR reads were re-called with MiXCR into one record per CDR3 protein. This sample yields about 540,000 distinct CDR3 sequences, of which 30% to 40% are seen a single time; approximately 6% belongs to the top ten. This sample was included in a study of post-analysis software for immune sequencing data. Study background: Recorded subtypes: relapsing-remitting, secondary progressive, progressive-relapsing; some patients unannotated. The study's findings and limits: Among four or five TRBV segments more frequent in patients than controls were TRBV5-6, TRBV5-1 and TRBV20-1. F measure grouped same-batch samples tightly together. Significantly lower normalized Chao1 diversity was found in patients with multiple sclerosis relative to controls.

The chain employs TRBV6-5 and TRBJ1-1, with unresolved D. The specimen sequenced was blood. This receptor was identified in a girl aged 2-17 years with multiple sclerosis. CDR3 nucleotides: TGTGCCAGCAGTCGTATGAACACTGAAGCTTTCTTT. This codes for CASSRMNTEAFF.